What follows are 10 T cell receptor beta chains derived from one specimen sequenced in a study of blood T cell repertoires in COVID-19. This table comes from immunoSEQ multiplex PCR, and its TCRdb copy is limited to in-frame clones, with some not included. The data hold about 250,000 clones, with roughly 86% observed a single time. Material for sequencing was peripheral blood. These TCRs come from a woman aged 60-75 years who had recovered from COVID-19.

The chain joins TRBV5-1 to TRBJ2-2, with 7 nucleotides matching TRBD1. The CDR3 has 15 residues. Germline V CDR1 and CDR2: SGHRS, YFSETQ. V was pared by 1 base and J by 1 base, with 1 base of the junction left unmatched. CDR3 nucleotides: TGCGCCAGCAGCTTGAGGACAGGGAACACCGGGGAGCTGTTTTTT. It specifies CASSLRTGNTGELFF.

The chain has TRBV7-9 and TRBJ1-1; D is unclear. The CDR3 covers 13 residues. Germline V CDR1 and CDR2: SEHNR, FQNEAQ (reference sequence). Trimming cost V 0 bases and J 8 bases, with 10 bases left between them. CDR3 in amino acids: CASSLAPRAEAFF. The CDR3 DNA follows: TGTGCCAGCAGCTTAGCCCCACGCGCCGAAGCTTTCTTT.

The V and J genes are TRBV6-5 and TRBJ2-5; D perhaps matches TRBD1 (5 bases). Trimming took off 0 bases at V and 7 bases at J, with 9 bases between the two ends. The CDR3 totals 13 residues. Per germline, CDR1 MNHEY and CDR2 SVGAGI. For the CDR3, the DNA is TGTGCCAGCAGTTACTCCCAGGGCGCGACCCAGTACTTC. Translating it yields CASSYSQGATQYF.

The rearrangement joins TRBV3-1 (or the pseudogene TRBV3-2) to TRBJ2-3; D is possibly TRBD2 (6 bases). Trimming took 2 bases from V and 4 from J, leaving 10 bases between them. Germline CDR1 reads LGHDT; CDR2 reads YNNKEL (reference sequence). The length of the CDR3 is 14 residues. The CDR3, as DNA: TGTGCCAGCAGCCAACCGGGAGACGCAGATACGCAGTATTTT. It specifies CASSQPGDADTQYF.

This clone was seen only a few times. The chain carries TRBV7-3 and TRBJ2-1, with 7 bases identical to TRBD2. The CDR3 runs 16 residues. Trimming cost V 4 bases and J 2 bases; bases outside gene matches: 8. From germline, CDR1 is SGHTA and CDR2 FQGTGA. The CDR3 spells CASSSPGEGTYNEQFF. The CDR3 DNA sequence: TGTGCCAGCAGCTCACCCGGGGAGGGGACCTACAATGAGCAGTTCTTC. Full variable domain (remainder filled in from reference TRBV7-3 and TRBJ2-1): GAGVSQTPSNKVTEKGKYVELRCDPISGHTALYWYRQSLGQGPEFLIYFQGTGAADDSGLPNDRFFAVRPEGSVSTLKIQRTERGDSAVYLCASSSPGEGTYNEQFFGPGTRLTVL.

The genes are TRBV10-3 and TRBJ1-3; D is ambiguous. Trimming removed 4 bases from V and 0 bases from J, with 13 bases in between. This CDR3 is built from 16 residues. CDR1 is ENHRY, CDR2 SYGVKD, per germline. CDR3 loop: CAISGAIDYSGNTIYF. CDR3 in DNA: TGTGCCATCAGTGGGGCTATCGATTACTCTGGAAACACCATATATTTT.

The V and J genes are TRBV14 and TRBJ2-1, with 11 bases aligning to TRBD2. The length of the CDR3 is 16 residues. Unmatched junction bases numbered 3, after V lost 2 bases and J lost 3 bases. CDR1 and CDR2 from the germline V gene are SGHDN and FVKESK. The CDR3 loop reads CASSQMTSGDYNEQFF. CDR3 sequence (DNA): TGTGCCAGCAGCCAAATGACTAGCGGGGACTACAATGAGCAGTTCTTC.

The chain carries TRBV19 and TRBJ1-6, with D possibly matching TRBD1 (5 bases). CDR1 is LNHDA, CDR2 SQIVND, per germline (reference sequence). The CDR3 has 16 amino acids. Trimming took off 3 bases at V and 9 bases at J, with 18 bases between the two ends. The DNA for the CDR3 is TGTGCCAGTAGTATCGGAAGGGGCTACCCACTTTCACCCCTCCACTTT. Its translation: CASSIGRGYPLSPLHF. Complete variable domain (other parts from reference TRBV19 and TRBJ1-6): DGGITQSPKYLFRKEGQNVTLSCEQNLNHDAMYWYRQDPGQGLRLIYYSQIVNDFQKGDIAEGYSVSREKKESFPLTVTSAQKNPTAFYLCASSIGRGYPLSPLHFGNGTRLTVT.

The V gene is TRBV10-3, the J gene TRBJ2-7, with D perhaps matching TRBD2 (6 bases). Trimming cost V 8 bases and J 6 bases, with 17 bases left between them. This CDR3 is 13 amino acids long. CDR1 ENHRY and CDR2 SYGVKD come from the germline V gene. CDR3 bases: TGTGCCATCGGGGAGGAGGGGCGTAGCGAGCAGTACTTC. It encodes CAIGEEGRSEQYF.

The genes are TRBV24-1 and TRBJ1-2; no firm D call. V lost 7 bases and J 4 bases, leaving 6 bases between the germline ends. CDR1 is KGHDR and CDR2 is SFDVKD in the germline V gene. The CDR3 length is 11 residues. CDR3 in amino acids: CATSPGYGYTF. CDR3 in DNA: TGTGCCACCAGCCCAGGCTATGGCTACACCTTC.